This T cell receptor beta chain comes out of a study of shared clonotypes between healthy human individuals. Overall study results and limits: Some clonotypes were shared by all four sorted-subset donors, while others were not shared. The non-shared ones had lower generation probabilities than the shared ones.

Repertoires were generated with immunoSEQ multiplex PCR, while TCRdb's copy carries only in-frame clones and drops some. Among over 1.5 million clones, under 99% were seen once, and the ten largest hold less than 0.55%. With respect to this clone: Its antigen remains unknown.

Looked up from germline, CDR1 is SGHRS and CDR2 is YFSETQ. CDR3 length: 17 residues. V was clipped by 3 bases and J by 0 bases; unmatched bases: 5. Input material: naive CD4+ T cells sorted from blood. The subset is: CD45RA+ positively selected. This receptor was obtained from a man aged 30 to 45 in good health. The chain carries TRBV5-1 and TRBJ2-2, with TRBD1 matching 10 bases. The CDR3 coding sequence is TGCGCCAGCAGCTCGACAGGGGGCCTGGCGAACACCGGGGAGCTGTTTTTT. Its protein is CASSSTGGLANTGELFF.